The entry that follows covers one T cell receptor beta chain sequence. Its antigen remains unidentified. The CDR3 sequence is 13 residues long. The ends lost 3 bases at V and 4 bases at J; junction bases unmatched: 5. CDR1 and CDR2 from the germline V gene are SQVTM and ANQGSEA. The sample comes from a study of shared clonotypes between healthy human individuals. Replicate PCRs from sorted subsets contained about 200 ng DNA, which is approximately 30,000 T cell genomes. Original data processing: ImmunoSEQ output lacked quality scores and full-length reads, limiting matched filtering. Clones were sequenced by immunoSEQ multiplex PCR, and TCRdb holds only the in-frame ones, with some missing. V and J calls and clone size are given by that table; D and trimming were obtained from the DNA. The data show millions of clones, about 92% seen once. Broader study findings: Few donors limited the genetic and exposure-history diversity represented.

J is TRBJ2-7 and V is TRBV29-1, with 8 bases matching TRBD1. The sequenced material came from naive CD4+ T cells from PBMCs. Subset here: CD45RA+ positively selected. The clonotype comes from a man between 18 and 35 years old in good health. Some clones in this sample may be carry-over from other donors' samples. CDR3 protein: CSVEQQGVYEQYF. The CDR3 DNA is TGCAGCGTTGAGCAACAGGGGGTGTACGAGCAGTACTTC.